Below, one TCR beta chain is given with its context. Its specificity is unknown. The source of the sample is a study of shared clonotypes between healthy human individuals. TCRdb's copy holds only in-frame clones and misses some; the assay was immunoSEQ multiplex PCR. The profile shows approximately 2,300,000 clones, 85% to 95% of them singletons. Between the trimmed V and J ends, which lost 1 base and 4 bases, there was a span of 12 bases. CDR1 SGHTA and CDR2 FQGNSA come from the germline V gene. The CDR3 contains 15 residues. CD45RA+ naive and CD45RA-negative memory subsets were separated from CD4+ cells. Study-wide results and limits: Exclusively blood specimens were collected; tissue repertoires likely differ.

V usage is TRBV7-2 and J usage is TRBJ2-3; D remains ambiguous. The sample taken for sequencing was naive CD4+ T cells from PBMCs. Subset in this sample: CD45RA+ positively selected. This clonotype was sampled from a man aged 18 to 35 in good health. Some clones in this sample may be carry-over from other donors' samples. CDR3 sequence: CASSLDPLLPDTQYF. DNA of the CDR3: TGTGCCAGCAGCTTAGACCCCCTGCTTCCAGATACGCAGTATTTT.